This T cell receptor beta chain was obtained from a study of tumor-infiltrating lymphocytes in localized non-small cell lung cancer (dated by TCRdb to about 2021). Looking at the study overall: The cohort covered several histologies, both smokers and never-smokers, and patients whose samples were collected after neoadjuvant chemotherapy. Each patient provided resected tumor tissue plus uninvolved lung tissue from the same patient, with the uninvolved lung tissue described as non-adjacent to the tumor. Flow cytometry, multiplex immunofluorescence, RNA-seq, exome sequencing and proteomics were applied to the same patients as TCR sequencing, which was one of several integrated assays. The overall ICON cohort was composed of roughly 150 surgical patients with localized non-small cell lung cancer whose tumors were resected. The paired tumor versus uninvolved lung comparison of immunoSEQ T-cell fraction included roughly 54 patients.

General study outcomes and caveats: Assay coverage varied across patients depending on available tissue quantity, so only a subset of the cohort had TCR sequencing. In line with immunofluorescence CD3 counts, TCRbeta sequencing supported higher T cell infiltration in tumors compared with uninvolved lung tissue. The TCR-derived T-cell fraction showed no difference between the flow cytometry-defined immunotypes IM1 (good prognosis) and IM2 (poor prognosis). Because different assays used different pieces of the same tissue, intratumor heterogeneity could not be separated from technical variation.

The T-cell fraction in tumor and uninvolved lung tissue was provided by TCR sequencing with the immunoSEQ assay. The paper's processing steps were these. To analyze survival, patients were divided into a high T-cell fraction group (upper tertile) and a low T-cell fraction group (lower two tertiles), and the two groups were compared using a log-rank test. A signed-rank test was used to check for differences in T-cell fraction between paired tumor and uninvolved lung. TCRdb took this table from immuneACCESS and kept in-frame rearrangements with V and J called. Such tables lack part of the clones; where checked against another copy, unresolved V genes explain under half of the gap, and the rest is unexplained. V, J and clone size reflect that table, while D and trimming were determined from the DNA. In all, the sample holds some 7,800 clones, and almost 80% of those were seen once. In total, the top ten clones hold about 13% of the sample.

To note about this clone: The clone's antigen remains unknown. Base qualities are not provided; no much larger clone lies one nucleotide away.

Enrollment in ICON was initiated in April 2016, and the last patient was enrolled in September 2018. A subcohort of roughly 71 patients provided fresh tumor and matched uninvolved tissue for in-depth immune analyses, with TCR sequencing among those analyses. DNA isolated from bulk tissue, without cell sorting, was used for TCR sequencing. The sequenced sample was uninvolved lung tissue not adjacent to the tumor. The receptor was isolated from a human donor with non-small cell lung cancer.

This receptor carries the CDR3 CASSLQGPGGNTIYF. In nucleotides, the sequence is TGTGCCAGCAGCTTACAGGGGCCGGGAGGAAACACCATATATTTT. In this chain, TRBV7-9 is recombined with TRBJ1-3; the D region possibly corresponds to TRBD1 (6 bases align). V and J lose 2 bases and 4 bases, and a span of 12 bases separates them. The CDR1 and CDR2 encoded by the germline V gene (reference sequence) are SEHNR and FQNEAQ. The CDR3 covers 15 residues, taking in both the cysteine and the phenylalanine. Only the CDR3 portion is preserved as DNA: 45 bases, with reading frame beginning at the first base.